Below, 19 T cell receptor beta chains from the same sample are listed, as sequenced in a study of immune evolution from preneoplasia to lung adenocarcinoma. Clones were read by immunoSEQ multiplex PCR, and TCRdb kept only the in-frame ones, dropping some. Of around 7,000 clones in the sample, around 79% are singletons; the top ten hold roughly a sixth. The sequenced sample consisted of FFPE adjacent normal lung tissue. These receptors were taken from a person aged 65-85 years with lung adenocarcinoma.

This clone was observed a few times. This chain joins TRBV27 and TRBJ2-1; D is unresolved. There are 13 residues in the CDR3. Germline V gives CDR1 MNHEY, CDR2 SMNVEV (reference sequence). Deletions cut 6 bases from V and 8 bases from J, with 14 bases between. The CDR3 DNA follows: TGTGCCAGCAGAACCGGGTCCTGGGATGAGCAGTTCTTC. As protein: CASRTGSWDEQFF.

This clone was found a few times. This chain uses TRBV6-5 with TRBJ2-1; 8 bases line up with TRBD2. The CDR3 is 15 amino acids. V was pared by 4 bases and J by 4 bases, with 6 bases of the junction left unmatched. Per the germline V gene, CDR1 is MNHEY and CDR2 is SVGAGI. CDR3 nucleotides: TGTGCCAGCAGTTCGGGGGGGCCGAATTACAATGAGCAGTTCTTC. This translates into CASSSGGPNYNEQFF.

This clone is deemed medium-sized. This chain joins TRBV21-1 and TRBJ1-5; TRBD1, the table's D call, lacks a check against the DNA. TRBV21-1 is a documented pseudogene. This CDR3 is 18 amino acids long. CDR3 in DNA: TGTGCCAGCAGCAAAGATAGTCCGGACAGGGAGTTGGGTCAGCCCCAGCATTTT. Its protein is CASSKDSPDRELGQPQHF.

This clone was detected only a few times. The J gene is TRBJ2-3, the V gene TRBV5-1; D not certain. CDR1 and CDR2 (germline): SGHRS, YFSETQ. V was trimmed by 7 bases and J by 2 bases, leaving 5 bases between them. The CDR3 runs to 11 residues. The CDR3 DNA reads TGCGCCAGCGCTACCACAGATACGCAGTATTTT. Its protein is CASATTDTQYF.

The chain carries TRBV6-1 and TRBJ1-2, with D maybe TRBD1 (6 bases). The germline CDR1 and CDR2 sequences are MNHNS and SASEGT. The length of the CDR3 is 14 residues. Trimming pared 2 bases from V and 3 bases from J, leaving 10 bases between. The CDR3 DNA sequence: TGTGCCAGCAGTGAAACCAGGGGCGACTATGGCTACACCTTC. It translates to CASSETRGDYGYTF.

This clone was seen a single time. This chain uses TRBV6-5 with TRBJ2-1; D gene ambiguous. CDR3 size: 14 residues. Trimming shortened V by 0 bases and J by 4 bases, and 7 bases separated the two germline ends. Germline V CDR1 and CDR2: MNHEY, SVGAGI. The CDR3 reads CASSYSDQYNEQFF. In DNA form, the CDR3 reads TGTGCCAGCAGTTACTCGGACCAATACAATGAGCAGTTCTTC.

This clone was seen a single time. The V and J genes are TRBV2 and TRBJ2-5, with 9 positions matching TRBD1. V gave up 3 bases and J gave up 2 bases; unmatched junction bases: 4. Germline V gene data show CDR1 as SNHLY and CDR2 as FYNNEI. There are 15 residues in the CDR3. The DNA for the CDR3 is TGTGCCAGCAGTGATCCGGGACAGGGACAAGAGACCCAGTACTTC. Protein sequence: CASSDPGQGQETQYF.

Written as DNA, the CDR3 is TGTGCCAGCAGCTTGTGGGGGGCGGGGAGTGAAAAACTGTTTTTT. Translated: CASSLWGAGSEKLFF. The chain couples TRBV5-6 to TRBJ1-4, with D possibly being TRBD1 (6 bases). This CDR3 is built from 15 residues. V was shortened by 1 base and J by 7 bases, with 14 bases between the two germline ends. The germline CDR1 and CDR2 sequences are SGHDT and YYEEEE.

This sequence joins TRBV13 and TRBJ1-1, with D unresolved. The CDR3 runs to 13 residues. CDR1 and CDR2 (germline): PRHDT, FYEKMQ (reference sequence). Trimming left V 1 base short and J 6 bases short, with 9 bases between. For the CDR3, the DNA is TGTGCCAGCAGCTTAGTACACCTCTCTGAAGCTTTCTTT. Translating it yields CASSLVHLSEAFF.

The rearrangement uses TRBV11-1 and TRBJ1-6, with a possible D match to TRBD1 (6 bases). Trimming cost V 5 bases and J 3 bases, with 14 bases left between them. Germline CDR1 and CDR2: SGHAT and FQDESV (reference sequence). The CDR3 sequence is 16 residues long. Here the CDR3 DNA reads TGTGCCAGCAGCCTGACAGGAGACCTCTATAATTCACCCCTCCACTTT. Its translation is CASSLTGDLYNSPLHF.

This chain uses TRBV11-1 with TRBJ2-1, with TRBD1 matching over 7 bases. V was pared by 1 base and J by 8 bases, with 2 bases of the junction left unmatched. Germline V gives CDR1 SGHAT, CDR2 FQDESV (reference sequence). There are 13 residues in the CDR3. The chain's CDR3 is CASSLVGGYEQFF. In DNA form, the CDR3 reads TGTGCCAGCAGCTTAGTAGGGGGCTATGAGCAGTTCTTC.

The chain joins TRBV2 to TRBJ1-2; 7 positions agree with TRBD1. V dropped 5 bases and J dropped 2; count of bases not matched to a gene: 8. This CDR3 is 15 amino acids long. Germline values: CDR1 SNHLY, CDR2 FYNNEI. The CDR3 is CASSKGTVANYGYTF. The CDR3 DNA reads TGTGCCAGCAGTAAGGGGACAGTGGCAAACTATGGCTACACCTTC.

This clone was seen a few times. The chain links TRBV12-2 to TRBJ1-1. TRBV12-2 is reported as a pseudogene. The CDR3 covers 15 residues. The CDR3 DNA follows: TGTGCAAGTCGCTTAGCCACCGTCCGGTGGACTGAAGCTTTCTTT. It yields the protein CASRLATVRWTEAFF.

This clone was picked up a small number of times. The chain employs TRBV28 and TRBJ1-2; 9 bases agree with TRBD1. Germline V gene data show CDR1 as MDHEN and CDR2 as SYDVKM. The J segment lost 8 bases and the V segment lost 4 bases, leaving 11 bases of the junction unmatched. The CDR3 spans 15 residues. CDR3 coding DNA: TGTGCCAGCAGTTCGTACTCACAGGGGGCGGAGGGCTACACCTTC. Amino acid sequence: CASSSYSQGAEGYTF.

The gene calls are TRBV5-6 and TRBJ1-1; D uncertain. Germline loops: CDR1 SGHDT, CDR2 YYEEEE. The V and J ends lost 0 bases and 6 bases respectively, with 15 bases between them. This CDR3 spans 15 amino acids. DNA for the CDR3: TGTGCCAGCAGCTTGGCCGTCGCCAGTCGCGCTGAAGCTTTCTTT. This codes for CASSLAVASRAEAFF.

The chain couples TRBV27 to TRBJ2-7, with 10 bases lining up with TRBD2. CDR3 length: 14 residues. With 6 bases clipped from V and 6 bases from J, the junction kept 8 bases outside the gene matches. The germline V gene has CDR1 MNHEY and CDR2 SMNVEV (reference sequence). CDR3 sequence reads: CASSPERGGLEQYF. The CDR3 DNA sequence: TGTGCCAGCAGCCCTGAGCGGGGGGGGCTCGAGCAGTACTTC.

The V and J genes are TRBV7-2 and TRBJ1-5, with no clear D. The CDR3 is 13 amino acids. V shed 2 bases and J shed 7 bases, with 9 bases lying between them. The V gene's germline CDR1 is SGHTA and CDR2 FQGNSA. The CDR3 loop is CASSLWAGQPQHF. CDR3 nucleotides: TGTGCCAGCAGCTTATGGGCGGGCCAGCCCCAGCATTTT. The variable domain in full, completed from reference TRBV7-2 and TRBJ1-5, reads GAGVSQSPSNKVTEKGKDVELRCDPISGHTALYWYRQSLGQGLEFLIYFQGNSAPDKSGLPSDRFSAERTGGSVSTLTIQRTQQEDSAVYLCASSLWAGQPQHFGDGTRLSIL.

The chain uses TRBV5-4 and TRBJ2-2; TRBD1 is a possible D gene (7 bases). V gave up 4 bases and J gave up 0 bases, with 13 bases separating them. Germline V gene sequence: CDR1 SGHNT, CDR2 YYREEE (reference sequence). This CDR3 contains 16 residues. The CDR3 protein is CASSAGQLANTGELFF. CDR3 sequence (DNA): TGTGCCAGCAGCGCGGGACAGCTAGCGAACACCGGGGAGCTGTTTTTT.

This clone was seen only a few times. The CDR3 sequence is CASSPTGQGGRYEQYF. The CDR3 DNA follows: TGTGCCAGCAGCCCCACCGGACAGGGAGGCCGGTACGAGCAGTACTTC. This rearrangement joins TRBV5-4 to TRBJ2-7; 8 bases fit TRBD1. V lost 4 bases to trimming and J lost 4 bases; unmatched junction nucleotides: 13. The CDR3 is 16 amino acids. Germline loops: CDR1 SGHNT, CDR2 YYREEE (reference sequence).